This T cell receptor (beta chain) was found in a study of cytomegalovirus exposure and HLA in healthy donors. Study-wide findings and caveats: Reportedly, diagnosis of cytomegalovirus status by the classifier showed high specificity and sensitivity. Productive status was seen about 87% or about 30% of the time for most TCR beta V segments in an earlier analysis. For TCR beta chains, V- and J-gene trimming was later linked to a missense DCLRE1C variant.

The PCR ran on 60 Vbeta and 13 Jbeta primers. Libraries were prepared by immunoSEQ multiplex PCR; TCRdb keeps only in-frame clonotypes and omits some of them. The table lists about 78,000 clones, about 78% of them singletons, with approximately 1% in the top ten. Trimming stripped 1 base from V and 5 bases from J, with 11 bases between. The CDR3 length is 14 residues. Germline assignment: CDR1 SEHNR and CDR2 FQNEAQ (reference sequence). In regard to this clone: Its matching antigen is unknown.

The sequenced sample consisted of PBMCs. The chain recombines TRBV7-9 with TRBJ2-5; possibly TRBD1 for D (6 bases). The sequence came from a male donor in good health and CMV-seronegative. CDR3 sequence reads: CASSLVTGWETQYF. The CDR3, as DNA: TGTGCCAGCAGCTTAGTAACAGGGTGGGAGACCCAGTACTTC.